This TCR beta chain came from a study of memory CD4+ T cells and cytomegalovirus serostatus. The ends lost 5 bases at V and 6 bases at J; junction bases unmatched: 7. Germline values: CDR1 LNHDA, CDR2 SQIVND (reference sequence). The CDR3 is 15 residues long. This clone was seen a handful of times. Generated by immunoSEQ multiplex PCR, the TCRdb table keeps only in-frame clones and is missing some. The sample has some 27,000 clones; roughly 80% are singletons. The sort gate was single viable CD3+CD4+CD8-CD45RO+ cells for memory CD4+ T cells. The V gene is TRBV19, the J gene TRBJ2-5, with TRBD1 matching 12 bases. Sequences were obtained from memory CD4+ T cells from blood. The sequence came from an adult in good health and CMV-seronegative. DNA for the CDR3: TGTGCCAGTAGTTCCGGGACAGGGGGCGAGAAGACCCAGTACTTC. Its translation is CASSSGTGGEKTQYF.